The clone carrying this T cell receptor (beta chain) has a single count. These data belong to a study of blood T cell repertoires in COVID-19. In the study's own analysis: Amplifying reference gene primers gave estimates of nucleated cell counts. Some clones are missing from TCRdb's copy, which holds only in-frame ones; the method was immunoSEQ multiplex PCR. Clone size and the V and J calls come from that table; the DNA yielded D and trimming. The sample includes roughly 200,000 clones, about 88% of them seen just once. The source is a man younger than 35 with active or convalescent COVID-19. Sequenced sample: peripheral blood.

This chain's CDR3 is CASSLDGSSYEQYF. CDR3 bases: TGTGCCAGCAGTCTAGACGGCAGCTCCTACGAGCAGTACTTC. The chain employs TRBV7-2 and TRBJ2-7; no definite D call. V lost 6 bases and J lost 0, with 12 bases in between. Germline V gives CDR1 SGHTA, CDR2 FQGNSA. The CDR3 runs to 14 residues.